Below are 4 T cell receptor beta chains sequenced from a single sample in a study of a mutant IDH1 vaccine in newly diagnosed glioma. Sample time point: baseline, week 1 (first vaccination visit). Treatment defined: pre-vaccination baseline after standard-of-care therapy. Measured with immunoSEQ multiplex PCR; TCRdb has only the in-frame clones, and not every one. The repertoire holds tens of thousands of clones, with more than 80% as singletons. The input for sequencing was PBMCs, taken from a glioma patient treated with radiotherapy, temozolomide or both. Every receptor here comes from a man in his forties or fifties with glioma.

The V and J genes are TRBV7-3 and TRBJ2-2; the D gene is possibly TRBD1 (6 bases). The length of the CDR3 is 13 residues. CDR1 is SGHTA and CDR2 is FQGTGA in the germline V gene. With 4 bases removed from V and 8 bases from J, the gap between germline ends came to 11 bases. The DNA of the CDR3 is TGTGCCAGCAGCTCCCAGGACAGAGGGGAGCTGTTTTTT. The encoded protein is CASSSQDRGELFF.

About this clone itself: The sample has other DNA sequences that encode this CDR3 too. CDR3 loop: CASSPPGGNQPQHF. The CDR3 nucleotides are TGTGCCAGCAGTCCCCCGGGCGGCAATCAGCCCCAGCATTTT. The J gene is TRBJ1-5, the V gene TRBV28; D gene unclear. V was pared by 5 bases and J by 2 bases, with 10 bases between. The CDR3 contains 14 residues. The germline CDR1 and CDR2 sequences are MDHEN and SYDVKM.

Of note for this clone: No conserved phenylalanine or tryptophan is present at the end of the CDR3, so a read error is the likely explanation. Because the CDR3's place on the DNA is in doubt, the DNA is left out and the CDR3 is given as listed by TCRdb. The gene calls are TRBV7-8 and TRBJ2-3; the table's D call TRBD2 went unverified against the DNA. Inclusive of both ends, the CDR3 amounts to 15 amino acids. Germline V lookup: CDR1 SGHVS, CDR2 FQNEAQ. The CDR3 loop is CASSLRLQREGPPMV.

The V call is TRBV10-3, the J call TRBJ2-3; 9 bases match TRBD2. The germline V gene encodes CDR1 ENHRY and CDR2 SYGVKD. The length of the CDR3 is 14 residues. V lost 7 bases, J lost 6 bases, and 8 bases stayed unmatched. Written as DNA, the CDR3 is TGTGCCATCACTGGTAGCGGGAGAGCGGATACGCAGTATTTT. Protein sequence: CAITGSGRADTQYF.